Each of the 5 T cell receptor beta chains below was sequenced from the same sample in a study of technical replicates of blood from a handful of donors. TCRdb's copy holds only in-frame clones and misses some; the assay was immunoSEQ multiplex PCR. Altogether 75,000 to 85,000 clones are present, 90% to 97% being singletons, with the ten largest covering around 0.37%. Sequencing used T cells isolated from PBMCs. The receptors originated from a human donor in good health.

J is TRBJ2-7 and V is TRBV2; possibly TRBD2 for D (5 bases). The germline gives CDR1 SNHLY, CDR2 FYNNEI. The V end was cut by 7 bases, the J end by 2 bases, with 9 bases between. The CDR3 has 12 residues. CDR3 amino acids: CASTQRTYEQYF. CDR3 bases: TGTGCCAGCACCCAGCGGACCTACGAGCAGTACTTC.

The chain employs TRBV27 and TRBJ1-1, with D possibly matching TRBD1 (5 bases). This CDR3 has 12 amino acids. The germline V and J ends were trimmed by 5 bases and 4 bases, with 8 bases remaining between them. Germline V CDR1 and CDR2: MNHEY, SMNVEV (reference sequence). CDR3 in amino acids: CASSRGGTEAFF. DNA of the CDR3: TGTGCCAGCAGTCGCGGGGGCACTGAAGCTTTCTTT.

This clone appeared once. The rearrangement joins TRBV6-5 to TRBJ2-7; 10 positions agree with TRBD1. Germline V gene lookup returns CDR1 MNHEY and CDR2 SVGAGI. Trimming at V came to 6 bases and at J to 2 bases, leaving 4 bases not matched to a gene. The length of the CDR3 is 14 residues. This CDR3 reads CASSTDRGPYEQYF. The CDR3 DNA reads as TGTGCCAGCAGCACCGACAGGGGGCCCTACGAGCAGTACTTC.

The rearrangement links TRBV6-6 to TRBJ2-2, with D possibly being TRBD1 (5 bases). V lost 6 bases and J lost 5, with 7 bases in between. The germline CDR1 and CDR2 sequences are MNHNY and SVGAGI (reference sequence). CDR3 length: 12 amino acids. CDR3 region: CASRRGTGELFF. The DNA for the CDR3 is TGTGCCAGCAGAAGGGGAACCGGGGAGCTGTTTTTT.

In regard to this clone: The CDR3 does not close with the conserved phenylalanine or tryptophan, likely indicating a read error. Because the CDR3's place on the DNA is in doubt, the DNA is left out and the CDR3 is given as listed by TCRdb. This rearrangement joins TRBV27 to TRBJ1-2. Germline assignment: CDR1 MNHEY and CDR2 SMNVEV (reference sequence). The CDR3 extends over 10 residues, inclusive of both ends. The CDR3 sequence is CASSFFPRGA.